Presented here are 3 T cell receptor beta chains from one specimen sequenced in a study of OX40 agonist ivuxolimab in advanced cancers. The table came from immunoSEQ multiplex PCR; TCRdb's copy has only in-frame clones and leaves some out. The sample gives approximately 59,000 clones, 70% to 90% of which show up once; more than 0.65% is in the top ten. The sequences come from CD4+ or CD8+ T cells sorted from blood, collected in a trial of the OX40 agonist ivuxolimab. The receptors originated from an adult with an advanced solid tumor such as melanoma, head and neck, liver or kidney cancer.

This rearrangement joins TRBV6-5 to TRBJ1-4; D ambiguous. The CDR3 is 14 residues long. The germline CDR1 and CDR2 sequences are MNHEY and SVGAGI. Trimming left V 6 bases short and J 8 bases short, with 16 bases between. The CDR3 protein is CASSPVGSREKLFF. The CDR3 DNA reads as TGTGCCAGCAGCCCGGTGGGGTCCCGGGAAAAACTGTTTTTT.

CDR3 nucleotide sequence: TGTGCCAGCAGTGAAACGGGGCACACAGATACGCAGTATTTT. It specifies CASSETGHTDTQYF. V is TRBV2 and J is TRBJ2-3; D is tentatively TRBD1 or TRBD2 (5 bases each). V shed 2 bases and J shed 2 bases, with 8 bases lying between them. CDR1 is SNHLY and CDR2 is FYNNEI in the germline V gene. This CDR3 has 14 amino acids.

This chain connects TRBV18 to TRBJ2-5, with no clear D. Germline CDR1 and CDR2: KGHSH and LQKENI. This CDR3 is built from 12 residues. With 3 bases removed from V and 0 bases from J, the gap between germline ends came to 2 bases. CDR3 bases: TGTGCCAGCTCACCCAACCAAGAGACCCAGTACTTC. Amino acids: CASSPNQETQYF.